The clone carrying this T cell receptor beta chain was seen only a few times. The antigen is not known. Data came from immunoSEQ multiplex PCR; TCRdb stores just in-frame clones and leaves some out. The sample includes 68,000 or so clones, roughly 80% of them seen just once. Any history of autoimmune disease or systemic immunosuppression disqualified patients. This entry belongs to a study of OX40 agonist ivuxolimab in advanced cancers. For the study at large: Mean age around 60 years, range about 23 to 80; nearly 85% male.

The CDR3 is 13 residues long. Between the trimmed V and J ends, which lost 5 bases and 3 bases, there was a span of 9 bases. CDR1 and CDR2 from the germline V gene are SGHTA and FQGNSA. Findings and caveats of the study: Clonal expansion among partial responders at 0.1-3.0 mg/kg ranked near the lowest. Not determined was the antigen specificity of the expanded peripheral T cells.

The genes are TRBV7-2 and TRBJ2-3; D is ambiguous. The specimen was CD4+ or CD8+ T cells sorted from blood, collected in a trial of the OX40 agonist ivuxolimab. The clonotype comes from an adult with an advanced solid tumor such as melanoma, head and neck, liver or kidney cancer. The CDR3 is CASSRGWTDTQYF. The CDR3 DNA sequence: TGTGCCAGCAGCCGCGGTTGGACAGATACGCAGTATTTT. Using reference TRBV7-2 and TRBJ2-3 for the parts outside the CDR3, the full variable domain is GAGVSQSPSNKVTEKGKDVELRCDPISGHTALYWYRQSLGQGLEFLIYFQGNSAPDKSGLPSDRFSAERTGGSVSTLTIQRTQQEDSAVYLCASSRGWTDTQYFGPGTRLTVL.